This TCR beta chain is drawn from a study of blood T cells in healthy people across ages. This CDR3 region has 15 residues. Trimming shortened V by 0 bases and J by 7 bases, and 13 bases separated the two germline ends. In germline, CDR1 is SGDLS, CDR2 YYNGEE. About this clonotype itself: Its antigen is undetermined.

PCR was performed a second time for about 6 to 12 cycles using a sample-barcoded 5' primer and a J-beta primer mix. At least 2.5 million CDR3-containing paired-end reads were obtained per sample. TCRdb reanalysed the 5' RACE reads using MiXCR and keeps one entry per CDR3 protein. The data contain roughly 1,800,000 distinct CDR3 sequences, approximately 50% of them seen just once; the ten biggest clones take up about 2.1%. Broader study findings: Long-lived donors exceeded aged donors in naive CD4+ cells and diversity. Diversity was estimated from one million T cells, and these estimates were considered underestimates.

The study isolated at least 7 million PBMCs from each sample. The chain uses TRBV9 and TRBJ1-4; perhaps TRBD1 as D (5 bases). The sample was blood. This clonotype was obtained from a woman aged 40-49 years in good health. CDR3 sequence (DNA): TGTGCCAGCAGCGTAGGAGACGCTAGGGGTGAAAAACTGTTTTTT. Encoded protein: CASSVGDARGEKLFF.